A single sample is the source of the 19 T cell receptor beta chains below, sequenced in a study of Graves' ophthalmopathy and Graves' hyperthyroidism. Amplification of TCR beta CDR3 regions used RNA transcripts. HTBI primers primed a first-round RT-PCR, and a second-round multiplex PCR followed. TCRdb re-derived calls from the multiplex PCR reads in MiXCR, one entry per CDR3 protein. The sample contains about 1.1 million distinct CDR3 sequences, about 36% of which appear only once. Sequencing was performed on peripheral blood or thyroid tissue (not recorded which). The origin of the receptors is an adult man with Graves' hyperthyroidism.

This chain connects TRBV7-9 to TRBJ2-7; D remains ambiguous. CDR3 length: 14 amino acids. In germline, CDR1 is SEHNR, CDR2 FQNEAQ (reference sequence). Trimming left V 5 bases short and J 2 bases short, with 13 bases between. CDR3 nucleotide sequence: TGTGCCAGCAGCGTGGCCAAGGAAACCTACGAGCAGTACTTC. It is translated as CASSVAKETYEQYF. The full variable domain, rest sourced from reference TRBV7-9 and TRBJ2-7, is DTGVSQNPRHKITKRGQNVTFRCDPISEHNRLYWYRQTLGQGPEFLTYFQNEAQLEKSRLLSDRFSAERPKGSFSTLEIQRTEQGDSAMYLCASSVAKETYEQYFGPGTRLTVT.

Turning to this clonotype: This may come from a read error, since a much larger clone is one base off. This is likely a read error, given that the CDR3 carries no conserved phenylalanine or tryptophan at its end. This sequence joins TRBV5-1 and TRBJ2-7; D is unclear. The CDR3 is 15 amino acids. Germline V gives CDR1 SGHRS, CDR2 YFSETQ. The V gene lost 0 bases and the J gene lost 4 bases, with 14 bases spanning the gap. In DNA form, the CDR3 reads TGCGCCAGCAGCTTGGTTCCCAGTGAAAAATACGAGCAGTACCTC. The encoded protein is CASSLVPSEKYEQYL.

This chain links TRBV6-1 with TRBJ2-2; D unresolved. From germline, CDR1 is MNHNS and CDR2 SASEGT. The CDR3 is 14 residues long. V gave up 10 bases and J gave up 4 bases, with 16 bases separating them. The CDR3 spells CATMTGGLTGELFF. In DNA, the CDR3 is TGTGCCACCATGACGGGTGGGCTCACCGGGGAGCTGTTTTTT.

This clonotype was observed many times. The chain is built from TRBV6-6 and TRBJ1-1; D remains unclear. Looked up from germline, CDR1 is MNHNY and CDR2 is SVGAGI (reference sequence). Trimming took off 4 bases at V and 3 bases at J, with 9 bases between the two ends. This CDR3 is built from 13 residues. CDR3 protein: CASSLGQYTEAFF. CDR3 DNA sequence: TGTGCCAGCAGTTTAGGGCAATACACTGAAGCTTTCTTT.

This clonotype came up many times. The chain links TRBV7-8 to TRBJ1-1, with D tentatively TRBD1 (5 bases). The CDR3 loop spans 13 amino acids. Germline lookup yields CDR1 SGHVS and CDR2 FQNEAQ. Trimming shortened V by 0 bases and J by 7 bases, and 9 bases separated the two germline ends. The CDR3 bases are TGTGCCAGCAGCTTAGCGGGGACCCGTGAAGCTTTCTTT. Its protein product is CASSLAGTREAFF.

CDR3 nucleotide sequence: TGTGCCAGCAGCTTAGGGACAATGGCCCAAGAGACCCAGTACTTC. Translated: CASSLGTMAQETQYF. The chain joins TRBV7-9 to TRBJ2-5; D is possibly TRBD1 (5 bases). The CDR3 extends over 15 amino acids. V was clipped by 1 base and J by 1 base, with 10 bases between them. Germline V CDR1 and CDR2: SEHNR, FQNEAQ (reference sequence).

Many counts were recorded for this clonotype. This rearrangement joins TRBV7-2 to TRBJ2-6, with 7 bases matching TRBD2. J lost 2 bases, V lost 5 bases, and 6 bases had no gene match. The CDR3 sequence is 16 residues long. Per the germline V gene, CDR1 is SGHTA and CDR2 is FQGNSA. Here the CDR3 DNA reads TGTGCCAGCAGCGTAGAGGCGGGGGCTGGGGCCAACGTCCTGACTTTC. It is translated as CASSVEAGAGANVLTF.

Note on this clonotype: It may be a read error: a sequence one base away is much more abundant. The rearrangement uses TRBV7-9 and TRBJ2-7, with 10 bases that match TRBD1. CDR3 size: 16 residues. CDR1 SEHNR and CDR2 FQNEAQ come from the germline V gene (reference sequence). The V and J ends lost 4 bases and 3 bases, in that order; junction bases with no gene match: 9. The CDR3 sequence is CASSSPRTGGLYEQYF. As DNA, the CDR3 is TGTGCCAGCAGCTCACCGAGGACAGGGGGTCTCTACGAGCAGTACTTC.

This clonotype was found once. This rearrangement joins TRBV5-1 to TRBJ2-2; perhaps TRBD2 as D (5 bases). Trimming took 4 bases from V and 10 from J, leaving 20 bases between them. Germline V gene sequence: CDR1 SGHRS, CDR2 YFSETQ. CDR3 length equals 15 residues. CDR3 residues: CASSLGVADVAELFF. For the CDR3, the DNA is TGCGCCAGCAGCCTCGGGGTGGCGGACGTTGCGGAGCTGTTTTTT.

Of note for this clonotype: Germline and junction disagree at one end, which may indicate a read error. The chain links TRBV10-2 to TRBJ1-5; perhaps TRBD1 as D (5 bases). The CDR3 runs to 15 residues. CDR1 is WSHSY and CDR2 is SAAADI in the germline V gene. DNA for the CDR3: TGCGCCAGCAAGTTGGGGGTCGGTAGCAATCGGCCCCAGCATTTT. Amino acids: CASKLGVGSNRPQHF.

This clonotype was detected many times. The chain has TRBV11-2 and TRBJ2-5; 7 bases align to TRBD1. The V gene end was trimmed by 5 bases and the J gene end by 5 bases; junction bases not matched to a gene: 5. The CDR3 consists of 13 residues. The germline V gene has CDR1 SGHAT and CDR2 FQNNGV. CDR3: CASSPDRVETQYF. The CDR3 DNA follows: TGTGCCAGCAGCCCAGACAGGGTGGAGACCCAGTACTTC.

This clonotype was recorded once. The chain has TRBV7-8 and TRBJ2-7; possible D gene TRBD1, 5 bases. Germline V gene sequence: CDR1 SGHVS, CDR2 FQNEAQ. CDR3 length: 15 residues. The V and J ends lost 6 bases and 5 bases respectively, with 20 bases between them. The CDR3 spells CASSLNWQWGHEQYF. The CDR3 DNA sequence: TGTGCCAGCAGTTTGAATTGGCAGTGGGGCCACGAGCAGTACTTC.

This clonotype was detected many times. The rearrangement links TRBV4-3 to TRBJ2-7; possibly TRBD2 for D (6 bases). The germline V gene has CDR1 LGHNA and CDR2 YSLEER. The CDR3 spans 15 residues. Trimming shortened V by 0 bases and J by 7 bases, and 16 bases separated the two germline ends. The CDR3 is CASSQDRNARGEQYF. CDR3 DNA: TGCGCCAGCAGCCAAGATCGTAACGCCCGGGGGGAGCAGTACTTC.

This clonotype has just a few counts. The genes are TRBV24-1 and TRBJ2-5; weak D call: TRBD2 (5 bases). Looked up from germline, CDR1 is KGHDR and CDR2 is SFDVKD. The CDR3 has 14 residues. V was shortened by 1 base and J by 0 bases, with 5 bases between the two germline ends. CDR3 in DNA: TGTGCCACCAGTGATTTCGGGAACCAAGAGACCCAGTACTTC. Protein product: CATSDFGNQETQYF.

The CDR3 loop is CASGRGGDNEKLFF. CDR3 DNA: TGCGCCAGCGGCCGGGGCGGAGATAATGAAAAACTGTTTTTT. This chain uses TRBV5-1 with TRBJ1-4; D may be TRBD1 (5 bases). The CDR3 sequence is 14 residues long. Germline V gene lookup returns CDR1 SGHRS and CDR2 YFSETQ. Trimming took 7 bases from V and 4 from J, leaving 14 bases between them.

Concerning this clonotype: Being one base from a much bigger clone, this may be a read error. The chain joins TRBV20-1 to TRBJ1-1; TRBD1 matches 7 bases. CDR1 DFQATT and CDR2 SNEGSKA come from the germline V gene (reference sequence). V trimming: 5 bases; J trimming: 11 bases; junction bases outside the gene matches: 14. This CDR3 has 13 residues. CDR3 protein: CSAAPWGQTGAFF. CDR3 bases: TGCAGTGCTGCCCCCTGGGGACAGACGGGGGCTTTCTTT.

Only a few counts were recorded for this clonotype. This chain uses TRBV11-3 with TRBJ1-5; no definite D call. Between the trimmed V and J ends, which lost 1 base and 4 bases, there was a span of 14 bases. There are 16 residues in the CDR3. CDR1 SGHNT and CDR2 YENEEA come from the germline V gene. DNA for the CDR3: TGTGCCAGCAGCTTAGTTCTGTCAGCTGAAAATCAGCCCCAGCATTTT. It yields the protein CASSLVLSAENQPQHF.

This clonotype was counted at least ten times. The chain combines TRBV10-3 with TRBJ1-2, with a weak D call TRBD1 (6 bases). In germline, CDR1 is ENHRY, CDR2 SYGVKD. The CDR3 has 18 residues. V was trimmed by 3 bases and J by 4 bases, leaving 24 bases between them. This chain's CDR3 is CAISDEESKGDYTYGYTF. As DNA, the CDR3 is TGTGCCATCAGTGATGAGGAGAGTAAGGGGGACTACACCTATGGCTACACCTTC.

This clonotype has a count of ten or more. The chain carries TRBV24-1 and TRBJ1-5; D may be TRBD1 (6 bases). The V gene lost 9 bases and the J gene lost 5 bases, with 16 bases spanning the gap. Germline V gene data show CDR1 as KGHDR and CDR2 as SFDVKD. The CDR3 consists of 14 residues. This CDR3 is CATGGPAGDQPQHF. CDR3 DNA sequence: TGTGCCACCGGGGGCCCTGCGGGCGATCAGCCCCAGCATTTT.